This passage covers 11 T cell receptor beta chains from one sample sequenced in a study of PD-1 blockade in classical Hodgkin lymphoma. The time point: cycle 4 day 1 (C4D1), after about 6 weeks of nivolumab. There was relapse after autologous stem cell transplantation in every patient, and there was variation in brentuximab vedotin exposure. Magnetic depletion of unwanted cells isolated CD4+ T cells from thawed PBMCs. The data were produced by immunoSEQ multiplex PCR, yet TCRdb's version contains in-frame clones alone and is incomplete. Of approximately 9,000 clones in the sample, around 75% were seen once. The specimen comprised CD4+ T cells from blood, sampled before the fourth cycle of nivolumab. These receptors were collected from a human donor with classical Hodgkin lymphoma.

The sample holds one count of this clone. This rearrangement joins TRBV5-5 to TRBJ2-1; no clear D gene. Germline V gives CDR1 SGHKS, CDR2 YYEKEE (reference sequence). The CDR3 is 16 amino acids. Trimming pared 0 bases from V and 0 bases from J, leaving 10 bases between. CDR3 sequence (DNA): TGTGCCAGCAGCTTGGGGCGTTCGAGCTCCTACAATGAGCAGTTCTTC. Amino acid sequence: CASSLGRSSSYNEQFF. Full variable domain (remainder filled in from reference TRBV5-5 and TRBJ2-1): DAGVTQSPTHLIKTRGQQVTLRCSPISGHKSVSWYQQVLGQGPQFIFQYYEKEERGRGNFPDRFSARQFPNYSSELNVNALLLGDSALYLCASSLGRSSSYNEQFFGPGTRLTVL.

This clone was recorded once. The chain recombines TRBV28 with TRBJ1-2, with 9 nucleotides matching TRBD1. V shed 5 bases, J shed 7 bases, and the junction held 11 bases outside the gene matches. There are 15 residues in the CDR3. Per the germline V gene, CDR1 is MDHEN and CDR2 is SYDVKM. In DNA form, the CDR3 reads TGTGCCAGCAGTAGTCCCGGGGGACAGGGTGGTGGCTACACCTTC. This translates into CASSSPGGQGGGYTF.

As to this clone: Additional DNA sequences in this sample encode the identical CDR3. The chain is built from TRBV18 and TRBJ1-5, with 8 bases fitting TRBD1. Germline V CDR1 and CDR2: KGHSH, LQKENI. The CDR3 contains 15 residues. V shed 3 bases, J shed 2 bases, and the junction held 3 bases outside the gene matches. The CDR3 nucleotides are TGTGCCAGCTCACCGGACAGGGCTCGCAATCAGCCCCAGCATTTT. Translated: CASSPDRARNQPQHF.

The rearrangement uses TRBV27 and TRBJ1-6; a possible D gene is TRBD1 (5 bases). CDR3 length: 14 amino acids. CDR1 and CDR2 (germline): MNHEY, SMNVEV (reference sequence). V lost 7 bases and J lost 6, with 13 bases in between. The CDR3 DNA sequence: TGTGCCAGCAAGGGAGGGGTTGTTAATTCACCCCTCCACTTT. Encoded protein: CASKGGVVNSPLHF.

This chain connects TRBV28 to TRBJ2-3; 7 nucleotides line up with TRBD1. V gave up 7 bases and J gave up 2 bases; unmatched junction bases: 6. CDR3 length equals 14 residues. The V gene's germline CDR1 is MDHEN and CDR2 SYDVKM. CDR3 in amino acids: CASKNRGNTDTQYF. Here the CDR3 DNA reads TGTGCCAGCAAAAACAGGGGCAACACAGATACGCAGTATTTT.

CDR3 sequence (DNA): TGTGCCAGCAGTGCGGCAAGGGGGTTCCCCGGGGAGCTGTTTTTT. Protein: CASSAARGFPGELFF. The V call is TRBV6-1, the J call TRBJ2-2, with a tentative D call TRBD1 (6 bases). Trimming removed 4 bases at V and 6 bases at J, with 15 bases between. The CDR3 length is 15 residues. From germline, CDR1 is MNHNS and CDR2 SASEGT.

The gene calls are TRBV6-5 and TRBJ2-7; 7 bases are a match to TRBD1. Trimming cost V 2 bases and J 4 bases; bases outside gene matches: 8. The CDR3 consists of 15 residues. The germline CDR1 and CDR2 sequences are MNHEY and SVGAGI. For the CDR3, the DNA is TGTGCCAGCAGTTACCCCCGACAGGGACAGTACGAGCAGTACTTC. As protein: CASSYPRQGQYEQYF.

The rearrangement uses TRBV14 and TRBJ2-5; no clear D gene. The CDR3 is 13 amino acids. V dropped 1 base and J dropped 7 bases, with 10 bases sitting between them. Per the germline V gene, CDR1 is SGHDN and CDR2 is FVKESK. CDR3: CASSQGASGTQYF. In DNA form, the CDR3 reads TGTGCCAGCAGCCAAGGGGCCTCCGGGACCCAGTACTTC.

This chain joins TRBV2 and TRBJ1-1; D call uncertain. V was cut by 5 bases and J by 4 bases, with 11 bases left in between. Germline loops: CDR1 SNHLY, CDR2 FYNNEI. The CDR3 has 13 residues. CDR3 in DNA: TGTGCCAGCAGTCCTACATGGGTCACTGAAGCTTTCTTT. Translating it yields CASSPTWVTEAFF. The full variable domain, rest sourced from reference TRBV2 and TRBJ1-1, is EPEVTQTPSHQVTQMGQEVILRCVPISNHLYFYWYRQILGQKVEFLVSFYNNEISEKSEIFDDQFSVERPDGSNFTLKIRSTKLEDSAMYFCASSPTWVTEAFFGQGTRLTVV.

The rearrangement joins TRBV5-6 to TRBJ2-5; D is unresolved. Germline CDR1 SGHDT, CDR2 YYEEEE. This CDR3 has 11 residues. Deletions cut 0 bases from V and 5 bases from J, with 2 bases between. The DNA of the CDR3 is TGTGCCAGCAGCTTGGCGGAGACCCAGTACTTC. Amino acid sequence: CASSLAETQYF.

This clone turned up a few times. Other DNA sequences from this sample encode an identical CDR3 as well. The chain recombines TRBV7-2 with TRBJ2-7; 11 bases map to TRBD1. Germline CDR1 SGHTA, CDR2 FQGNSA. The CDR3 covers 14 residues. V was clipped by 5 bases and J by 4 bases; unmatched bases: 4. The CDR3 bases are TGTGCCAGCAGCCCGGGACAGGGGGTTTACGAGCAGTACTTC. Translation: CASSPGQGVYEQYF.